Sequencing of this TCR beta chain was carried out in a study of response to subunit inactivated influenza vaccine. Findings and caveats of the study: It was the authors' suggestion that each seasonal influenza vaccination recruits few new T cells.

The length of the CDR3 is 15 residues. CDR1 MGHRA and CDR2 YSYEKL come from the germline V gene. V dropped 1 base and J dropped 2 bases, with 12 bases sitting between them. TCRdb re-analysed the RT-PCR reads in MiXCR, keeping a single row per CDR3 protein. The sample consists of just under 250,000 distinct CDR3 sequences, 10% to 15% of them appearing once. Concerning this clonotype: The antigen remains undetermined.

The genes are TRBV4-1 and TRBJ2-7, with a possible D match to TRBD1 (7 bases). This sequence originates from a man aged 45-60 years who received an inactivated influenza vaccine. The source was non-naive T cells sorted from PBMCs, collected less than 15 days before vaccination. CDR3: CASSQGTGGAYEQYF. The CDR3 region has the DNA TGCGCCAGCAGCCAAGGGACAGGAGGGGCCTACGAGCAGTACTTC.